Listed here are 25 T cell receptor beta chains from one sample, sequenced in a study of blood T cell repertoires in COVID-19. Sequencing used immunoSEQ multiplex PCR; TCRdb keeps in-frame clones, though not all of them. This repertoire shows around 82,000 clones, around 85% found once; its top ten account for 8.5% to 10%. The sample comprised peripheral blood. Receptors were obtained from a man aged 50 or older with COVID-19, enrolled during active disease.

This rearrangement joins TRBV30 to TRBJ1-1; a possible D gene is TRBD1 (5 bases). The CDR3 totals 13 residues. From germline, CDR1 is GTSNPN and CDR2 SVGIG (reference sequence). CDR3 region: CANQDNLNTEAFF. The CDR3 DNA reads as TGTGCTAACCAGGACAACCTGAACACTGAAGCTTTCTTT.

The CDR3 region is CASILNGNNYGYTF. The CDR3 coding sequence is TGTGCCAGCATTCTCAACGGTAATAACTATGGCTACACCTTC. The chain uses TRBV6-5 and TRBJ1-2; no clear D gene. Germline values: CDR1 MNHEY, CDR2 SVGAGI. V lost 7 bases to trimming and J lost 1 base, with 13 bases between them. This CDR3 is built from 14 residues.

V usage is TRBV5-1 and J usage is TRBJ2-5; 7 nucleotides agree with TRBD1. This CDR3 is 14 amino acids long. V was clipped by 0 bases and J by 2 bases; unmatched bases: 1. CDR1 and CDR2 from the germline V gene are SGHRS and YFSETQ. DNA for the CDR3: TGCGCCAGCAGCTTGGCAGGGGGTCAAGAGACCCAGTACTTC. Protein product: CASSLAGGQETQYF.

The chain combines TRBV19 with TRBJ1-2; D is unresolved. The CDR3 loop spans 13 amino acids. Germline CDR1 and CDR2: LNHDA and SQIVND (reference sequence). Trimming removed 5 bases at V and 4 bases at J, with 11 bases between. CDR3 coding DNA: TGTGCCAGTAGTCTCTCAGGATCCTATGGCTACACCTTC. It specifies CASSLSGSYGYTF.

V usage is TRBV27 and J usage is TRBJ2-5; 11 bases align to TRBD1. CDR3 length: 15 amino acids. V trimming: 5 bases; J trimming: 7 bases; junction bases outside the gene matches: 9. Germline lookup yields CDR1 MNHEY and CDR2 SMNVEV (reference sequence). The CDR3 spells CASSIPGQGEVTQYF. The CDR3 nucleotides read TGTGCCAGCAGTATACCGGGACAGGGGGAAGTGACCCAGTACTTC.

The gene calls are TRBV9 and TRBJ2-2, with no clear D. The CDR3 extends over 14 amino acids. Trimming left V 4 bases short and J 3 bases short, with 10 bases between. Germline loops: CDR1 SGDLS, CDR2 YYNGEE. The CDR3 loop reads CASSLPRDTGELFF. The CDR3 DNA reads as TGTGCCAGCAGCCTGCCTCGGGACACCGGGGAGCTGTTTTTT. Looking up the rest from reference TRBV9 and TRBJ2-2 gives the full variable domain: DSGVTQTPKHLITATGQRVTLRCSPRSGDLSVYWYQQSLDQGLQFLIQYYNGEERAKGNILERFSAQQFPDLHSELNLSSLELGDSALYFCASSLPRDTGELFFGEGSRLTVL.

CDR3 DNA sequence: TGTGCCAGCTGGGTGGGAGACTATGGCTACACCTTC. It specifies CASWVGDYGYTF. The genes are TRBV28 and TRBJ1-2; no reliable D call. Deletions cut 8 bases from V and 3 bases from J, with 10 bases between. Germline V gives CDR1 MDHEN, CDR2 SYDVKM. The length of the CDR3 is 12 residues.

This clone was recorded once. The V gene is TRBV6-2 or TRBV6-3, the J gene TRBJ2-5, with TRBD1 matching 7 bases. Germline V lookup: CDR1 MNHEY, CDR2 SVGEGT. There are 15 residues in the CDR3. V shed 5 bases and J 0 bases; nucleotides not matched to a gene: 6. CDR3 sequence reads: CASSQGDLNQETQYF. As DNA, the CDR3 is TGTGCCAGCAGTCAGGGGGATTTAAACCAAGAGACCCAGTACTTC.

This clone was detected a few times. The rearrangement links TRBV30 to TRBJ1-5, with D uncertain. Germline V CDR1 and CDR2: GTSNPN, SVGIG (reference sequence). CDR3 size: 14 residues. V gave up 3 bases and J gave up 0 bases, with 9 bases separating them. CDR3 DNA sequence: TGTGCCTGGAGGGGTAGCTATAGCAATCAGCCCCAGCATTTT. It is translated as CAWRGSYSNQPQHF.

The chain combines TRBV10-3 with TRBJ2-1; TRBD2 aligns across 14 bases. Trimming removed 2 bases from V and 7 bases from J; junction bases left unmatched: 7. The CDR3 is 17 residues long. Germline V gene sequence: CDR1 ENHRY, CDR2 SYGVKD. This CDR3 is CAISERGWTSGRNEQFF. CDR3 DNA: TGTGCCATCAGTGAGAGAGGGTGGACTAGCGGGAGGAATGAGCAGTTCTTC.

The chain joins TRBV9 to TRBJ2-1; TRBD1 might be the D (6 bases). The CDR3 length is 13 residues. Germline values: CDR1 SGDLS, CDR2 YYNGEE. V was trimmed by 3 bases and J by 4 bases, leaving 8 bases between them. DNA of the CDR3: TGTGCCAGCAGCGCTACAGGGTACAATGAGCAGTTCTTC. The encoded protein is CASSATGYNEQFF.

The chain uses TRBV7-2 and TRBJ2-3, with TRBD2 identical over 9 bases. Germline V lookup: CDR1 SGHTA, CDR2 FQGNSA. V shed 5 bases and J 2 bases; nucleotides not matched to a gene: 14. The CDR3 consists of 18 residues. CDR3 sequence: CASSPGGIAGVSTDTQYF. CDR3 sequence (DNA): TGTGCCAGCAGCCCCGGGGGGATAGCGGGAGTCTCCACAGATACGCAGTATTTT.

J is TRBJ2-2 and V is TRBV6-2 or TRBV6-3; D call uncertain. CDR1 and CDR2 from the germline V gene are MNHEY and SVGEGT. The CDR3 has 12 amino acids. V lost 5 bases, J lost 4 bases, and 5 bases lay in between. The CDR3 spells CASSRGTGELFF. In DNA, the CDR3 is TGTGCCAGCAGTCGCGGCACCGGGGAGCTGTTTTTT.

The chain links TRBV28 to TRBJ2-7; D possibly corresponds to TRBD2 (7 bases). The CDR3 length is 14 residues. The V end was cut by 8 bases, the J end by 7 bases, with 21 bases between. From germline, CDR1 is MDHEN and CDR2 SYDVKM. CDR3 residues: CASWLGGRGREQYF. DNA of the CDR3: TGTGCCAGCTGGCTGGGGGGGAGGGGGAGAGAGCAGTACTTC.

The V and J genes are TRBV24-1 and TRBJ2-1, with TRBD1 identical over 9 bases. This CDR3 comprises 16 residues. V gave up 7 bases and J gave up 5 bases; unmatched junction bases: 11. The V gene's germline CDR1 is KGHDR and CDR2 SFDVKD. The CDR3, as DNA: TGTGCCACCAGGGGGACAGGGACCCCTCCCAACAATGAGCAGTTCTTC. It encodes CATRGTGTPPNNEQFF.

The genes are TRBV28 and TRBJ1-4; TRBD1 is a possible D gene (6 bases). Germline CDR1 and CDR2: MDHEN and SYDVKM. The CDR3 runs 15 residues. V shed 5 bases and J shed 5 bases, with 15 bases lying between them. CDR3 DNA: TGTGCCAGCAGTACAGGGTTACCACCGAATGAAAAACTGTTTTTT. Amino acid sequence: CASSTGLPPNEKLFF.

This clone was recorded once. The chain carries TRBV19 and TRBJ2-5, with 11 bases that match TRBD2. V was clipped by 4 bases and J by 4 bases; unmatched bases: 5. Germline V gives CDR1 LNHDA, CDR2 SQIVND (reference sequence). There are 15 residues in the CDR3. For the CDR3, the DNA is TGTGCCAGTAGTACCAATAGCGGGAGGGGAGAGACCCAGTACTTC. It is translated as CASSTNSGRGETQYF.

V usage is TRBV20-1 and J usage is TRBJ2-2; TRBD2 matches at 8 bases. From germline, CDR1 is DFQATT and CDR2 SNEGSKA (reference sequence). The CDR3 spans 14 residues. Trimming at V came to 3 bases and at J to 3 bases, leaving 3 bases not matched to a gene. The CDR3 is CSASLLADTGELFF. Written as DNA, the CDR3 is TGCAGTGCTAGTCTACTAGCGGACACCGGGGAGCTGTTTTTT.

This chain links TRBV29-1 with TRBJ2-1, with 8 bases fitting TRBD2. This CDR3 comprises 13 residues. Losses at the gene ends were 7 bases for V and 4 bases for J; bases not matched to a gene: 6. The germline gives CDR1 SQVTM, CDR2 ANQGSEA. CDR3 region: CSAPGLGYNEQFF. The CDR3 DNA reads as TGCAGCGCTCCGGGACTAGGGTACAATGAGCAGTTCTTC.

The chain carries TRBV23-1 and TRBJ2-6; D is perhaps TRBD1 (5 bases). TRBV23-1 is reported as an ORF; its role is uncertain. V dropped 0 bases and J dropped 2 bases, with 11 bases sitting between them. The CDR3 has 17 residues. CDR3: CASSQSAGLTGANVLTF. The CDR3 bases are TGCGCCAGCAGTCAATCCGCAGGGCTCACTGGGGCCAACGTCCTGACTTTC.

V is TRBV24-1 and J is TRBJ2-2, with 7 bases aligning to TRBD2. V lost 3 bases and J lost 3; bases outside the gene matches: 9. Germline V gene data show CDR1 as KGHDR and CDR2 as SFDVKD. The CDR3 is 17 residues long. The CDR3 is CATSDPPAGAYTGELFF. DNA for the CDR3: TGTGCCACCAGTGATCCTCCGGCGGGAGCGTACACCGGGGAGCTGTTTTTT.

CDR3 in DNA: TGTGCCAGCAGCTCCGGACTGGGAGGTGAGCAGTTCTTC. The encoded protein is CASSSGLGGEQFF. This chain joins TRBV7-9 and TRBJ2-1; maybe TRBD2 (6 bases). V lost 4 bases and J lost 9, with 13 bases in between. The CDR3 loop spans 13 amino acids. Germline CDR1 reads SEHNR; CDR2 reads FQNEAQ (reference sequence).

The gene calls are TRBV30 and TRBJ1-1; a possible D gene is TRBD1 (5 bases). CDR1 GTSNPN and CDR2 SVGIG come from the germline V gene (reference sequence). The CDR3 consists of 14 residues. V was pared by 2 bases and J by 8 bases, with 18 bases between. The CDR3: CAWSFGRVIGEAFF. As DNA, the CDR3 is TGTGCCTGGAGTTTCGGCAGGGTGATCGGGGAAGCTTTCTTT. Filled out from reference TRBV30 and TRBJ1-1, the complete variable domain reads SQTIHQWPATLVQPVGSPLSLECTVEGTSNPNLYWYRQAAGRGLQLLFYSVGIGQISSEVPQNLSASRPQDRQFILSSKKLLLSDSGFYLCAWSFGRVIGEAFFGQGTRLTVV.

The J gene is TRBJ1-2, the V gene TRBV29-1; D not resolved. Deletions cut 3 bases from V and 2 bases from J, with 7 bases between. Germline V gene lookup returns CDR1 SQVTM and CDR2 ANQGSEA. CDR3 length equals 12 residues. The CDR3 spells CSVDVRNYGYTF. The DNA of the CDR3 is TGCAGCGTTGATGTCAGGAACTATGGCTACACCTTC.

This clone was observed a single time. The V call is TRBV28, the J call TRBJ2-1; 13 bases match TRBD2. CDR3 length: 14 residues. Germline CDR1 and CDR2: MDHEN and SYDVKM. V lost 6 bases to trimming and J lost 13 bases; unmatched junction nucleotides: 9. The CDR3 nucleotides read TGTGCCAGCAGGCGGACTAGCGGGAGCCTACTACAGTTCTTC. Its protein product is CASRRTSGSLLQFF.